Listed here are 23 T cell receptor beta chains from one sample, sequenced in a study of cytomegalovirus exposure and HLA in healthy donors. The PCR had 60 Vbeta and 13 Jbeta primers. Data came from immunoSEQ multiplex PCR; TCRdb stores just in-frame clones and leaves some out. The repertoire holds about 120,000 clones, with 55% to 75% as singletons. The sequenced sample was PBMCs. These receptors were collected from a woman between 40 and 50 years old in good health and CMV-seropositive.

The CDR3 loop is CASSIGTATGEGNEQYF. Written as DNA, the CDR3 is TGTGCCAGCAGCATAGGGACTGCGACAGGCGAGGGAAACGAGCAGTACTTC. This chain uses TRBV7-9 with TRBJ2-7; either TRBD1 or TRBD2 may supply D (6 bases each). The length of the CDR3 is 17 residues. V was cut by 5 bases and J by 5 bases, with 25 bases left in between. CDR1 SEHNR and CDR2 FQNEAQ come from the germline V gene (reference sequence).

V is TRBV5-6 and J is TRBJ2-7, with 9 bases that match TRBD1. The CDR3 is 14 residues long. In germline, CDR1 is SGHDT, CDR2 YYEEEE. Trimming cost V 0 bases and J 2 bases; bases outside gene matches: 0. The CDR3 coding sequence is TGTGCCAGCAGCTTGGGGACAGGGGCCTACGAGCAGTACTTC. The encoded protein is CASSLGTGAYEQYF. Combining the CDR3 with reference TRBV5-6 and TRBJ2-7 gives the whole variable domain DAGVTQSPTHLIKTRGQQVTLRCSPKSGHDTVSWYQQALGQGPQFIFQYYEEEERQRGNFPDRFSGHQFPNYSSELNVNALLLGDSALYLCASSLGTGAYEQYFGPGTRLTVT.

This clone turned up a few times. V is TRBV28 and J is TRBJ1-4, with TRBD1 matching over 7 bases. The germline gives CDR1 MDHEN, CDR2 SYDVKM. After removal of 5 bases from V and 8 bases from J, the junction contained 20 bases not matched to a gene. The CDR3 contains 18 residues. The CDR3 sequence is CASSTMDRKDWNKEKLFF. The CDR3 DNA is TGTGCCAGCAGTACGATGGACAGGAAGGACTGGAATAAAGAAAAACTGTTTTTT.

This clone was detected once. The rearrangement uses TRBV12-5 and TRBJ2-1; 7 nucleotides agree with TRBD1. CDR3 length: 14 amino acids. Trimming at V came to 4 bases and at J to 5 bases, leaving 5 bases not matched to a gene. Germline V CDR1 and CDR2: LGHNT, FRNRAP. The CDR3 here is CASGWGQRDNEQFF. CDR3 DNA: TGTGCTAGTGGTTGGGGACAGCGAGACAATGAGCAGTTCTTC.

V usage is TRBV5-1 and J usage is TRBJ1-2; 10 bases align to TRBD1. The CDR3 has 12 amino acids. V lost 6 bases, J lost 8 bases, and 4 bases stayed unmatched. Germline V gene data show CDR1 as SGHRS and CDR2 as YFSETQ. CDR3 protein: CASTRTGGGYTF. Written as DNA, the CDR3 is TGCGCCAGCACCAGGACAGGGGGAGGCTACACCTTC.

This clone has more than one count but fewer than ten. This chain uses TRBV19 with TRBJ2-3, with 14 bases aligning to TRBD2. The CDR3 extends over 19 amino acids. Germline V CDR1 and CDR2: LNHDA, SQIVND (reference sequence). The V segment lost 4 bases and the J segment 3 bases; nucleotides outside the gene matches: 12. Here the CDR3 reads CASSTGLAGEPYGTDTQYF. Written as DNA, the CDR3 is TGTGCCAGTAGTACGGGACTAGCGGGAGAACCATATGGGACAGATACGCAGTATTTT. The whole variable domain, filled in from reference TRBV19 and TRBJ2-3, reads DGGITQSPKYLFRKEGQNVTLSCEQNLNHDAMYWYRQDPGQGLRLIYYSQIVNDFQKGDIAEGYSVSREKKESFPLTVTSAQKNPTAFYLCASSTGLAGEPYGTDTQYFGPGTRLTVL.

The V gene is TRBV18, the J gene TRBJ1-3; D remains ambiguous. Germline assignment: CDR1 KGHSH and CDR2 LQKENI. This CDR3 has 16 amino acids. The germline V and J ends were trimmed by 0 bases and 0 bases, with 9 bases remaining between them. The CDR3, as DNA: TGTGCCAGCTCACCACCGGGCGTGAGCTCTGGAAACACCATATATTTT. Translating gives CASSPPGVSSGNTIYF. The whole variable domain, remainder taken from reference TRBV18 and TRBJ1-3, is NAGVMQNPRHLVRRRGQEARLRCSPMKGHSHVYWYRQLPEEGLKFMVYLQKENIIDESGMPKERFSAEFPKEGPSILRIQQVVRGDSAAYFCASSPPGVSSGNTIYFGEGSWLTVV.

The chain employs TRBV14 and TRBJ2-5; D is uncertain. The V and J ends lost 3 bases and 3 bases respectively, with 5 bases between them. CDR1 is SGHDN and CDR2 is FVKESK in the germline V gene. There are 12 residues in the CDR3. The CDR3 protein is CASSQYEETQYF. CDR3 DNA sequence: TGTGCCAGCAGCCAGTATGAAGAGACCCAGTACTTC.

The chain carries TRBV13 and TRBJ2-1, with 10 bases matching TRBD2. The V gene end was trimmed by 2 bases and the J gene end by 8 bases; junction bases not matched to a gene: 6. CDR1 is PRHDT and CDR2 is FYEKMQ in the germline V gene (reference sequence). The CDR3 covers 15 residues. The CDR3 nucleotides are TGTGCCAGCAGCTTACTAGCTAGCGGGAGCTATGAGCAGTTCTTC. Translated: CASSLLASGSYEQFF.

This chain uses TRBV29-1 with TRBJ1-2; D gene ambiguous. The CDR3 covers 13 residues. In germline, CDR1 is SQVTM, CDR2 ANQGSEA. The V and J ends lost 4 bases and 3 bases respectively, with 12 bases between them. Here the CDR3 DNA reads TGCAGCGTTGGACCCCTAGGTTACTATGGCTACACCTTC. It encodes CSVGPLGYYGYTF. The full variable domain, completed using reference TRBV29-1 and TRBJ1-2, is SAVISQKPSRDICQRGTSLTIQCQVDSQVTMMFWYRQQPGQSLTLIATANQGSEATYESGFVIDKFPISRPNLTFSTLTVSNMSPEDSSIYLCSVGPLGYYGYTFGSGTRLTVV.

The chain has TRBV7-9 and TRBJ1-2; 10 bases match TRBD1. Germline assignment: CDR1 SEHNR and CDR2 FQNEAQ (reference sequence). This CDR3 is 16 amino acids long. Germline trimming cut 0 bases from V and 0 bases from J; bases unmatched to any gene: 1. CDR3 sequence reads: CASSLAGTGANYGYTF. The CDR3 DNA reads as TGTGCCAGCAGCTTAGCCGGGACAGGGGCTAACTATGGCTACACCTTC.

CDR3 region: CASSTGTVHEQYF. CDR3 nucleotide sequence: TGTGCCAGCAGCACCGGGACAGTACACGAGCAGTACTTC. The gene calls are TRBV11-2 and TRBJ2-7, with 7 bases fitting TRBD1. Germline V gene sequence: CDR1 SGHAT, CDR2 FQNNGV. Trimming cost V 5 bases and J 5 bases; bases outside gene matches: 6. This CDR3 is 13 amino acids long.

The rearrangement joins TRBV7-3 to TRBJ2-1; unclear D gene. Trimming removed 1 base at V and 4 bases at J, with 11 bases between. CDR1 and CDR2 from the germline V gene are SGHTA and FQGTGA. The CDR3 consists of 15 residues. CDR3 nucleotides: TGTGCCAGCAGCTTAATTGAGGCCACGTACAATGAGCAGTTCTTC. Its translation is CASSLIEATYNEQFF.

The gene calls are TRBV10-2 and TRBJ2-2; 12 nucleotides match TRBD2. The CDR3 covers 18 residues. Germline lookup yields CDR1 WSHSY and CDR2 SAAADI. V gave up 10 bases and J gave up 5 bases; unmatched junction bases: 17. Written as DNA, the CDR3 is TGCGCCACCCTGATGCCCTTGAGACTAGCGGGGGCAACCGGGGAGCTGTTTTTT. It is translated as CATLMPLRLAGATGELFF.

The table lists this clone with a few counts. J is TRBJ1-2 and V is TRBV7-2; D not certain. In germline, CDR1 is SGHTA, CDR2 FQGNSA. V shed 4 bases and J shed 6 bases, with 15 bases lying between them. This CDR3 spans 14 amino acids. The CDR3 nucleotides read TGTGCCAGCAGCTCTGGACTCAGGCGCCATGGCTACACCTTC. The encoded protein is CASSSGLRRHGYTF.

This clone was observed once. J is TRBJ1-6 and V is TRBV7-6; D is possibly TRBD1 (5 bases). With 10 bases removed from V and 6 bases from J, the gap between germline ends came to 13 bases. Per the germline V gene, CDR1 is SGHVS and CDR2 is FNYEAQ. This CDR3 is 13 amino acids long. CDR3 nucleotides: TGTGCCACAACTCCCGGGGGTAATTCACCCCTCCACTTT. Its protein is CATTPGGNSPLHF.

The chain combines TRBV28 with TRBJ1-4; maybe TRBD1 (5 bases). V was shortened by 1 base and J by 8 bases, with 11 bases between the two germline ends. Germline loops: CDR1 MDHEN, CDR2 SYDVKM. CDR3 length: 14 residues. The DNA for the CDR3 is TGTGCCAGCAGTTTATATGGGGCATGGGAAAAACTGTTTTTT. Translated, it gives CASSLYGAWEKLFF.

V and J are TRBV9 and TRBJ1-1, with D maybe TRBD1 (5 bases). The germline gives CDR1 SGDLS, CDR2 YYNGEE. V was trimmed by 0 bases and J by 0 bases, leaving 15 bases between them. The CDR3 is 17 residues long. The CDR3: CASSVGPTDGMNTEAFF. The CDR3 DNA reads as TGTGCCAGCAGCGTAGGACCGACAGACGGAATGAACACTGAAGCTTTCTTT. Combining the CDR3 with reference TRBV9 and TRBJ1-1 gives the whole variable domain DSGVTQTPKHLITATGQRVTLRCSPRSGDLSVYWYQQSLDQGLQFLIQYYNGEERAKGNILERFSAQQFPDLHSELNLSSLELGDSALYFCASSVGPTDGMNTEAFFGQGTRLTVV.

The genes are TRBV15 and TRBJ1-2; tentatively, D is TRBD1 (5 bases). Looked up from germline, CDR1 is LNHNV and CDR2 is YYDKDF (reference sequence). V was clipped by 5 bases and J by 8 bases, with 21 bases between them. The CDR3 is made up of 15 amino acids. CDR3 in DNA: TGTGCCACCAGCGAAAACTACCCTGACAGAGAAGGCTACACCTTC. Translating gives CATSENYPDREGYTF.

This chain links TRBV27 with TRBJ2-1; 10 nucleotides align to TRBD2. CDR3 size: 13 residues. The V segment lost 8 bases and the J segment 7 bases; nucleotides outside the gene matches: 5. Germline CDR1 reads MNHEY; CDR2 reads SMNVEV (reference sequence). The CDR3 DNA is TGTGCCAGCGGGCTAGCGGGAGTTAATGAGCAGTTCTTC. Protein sequence: CASGLAGVNEQFF.

This clone came up once. CDR3 sequence reads: CASSPSGATSYEQYF. The CDR3 coding sequence is TGCGCCAGCAGCCCGTCAGGGGCCACCTCCTACGAGCAGTACTTC. The chain links TRBV5-1 to TRBJ2-7; D may be TRBD1 (6 bases). V lost 4 bases and J 0 bases, leaving 14 bases between the germline ends. CDR1 and CDR2 (germline): SGHRS, YFSETQ. This CDR3 is built from 15 residues.

The gene calls are TRBV21-1 and TRBJ2-2; the table's D call, TRBD1, was not checked against the DNA. TRBV21-1 is classified as a pseudogene. This CDR3 comprises 19 residues. The CDR3 sequence is CASSKALDSDCLSTGELFF. CDR3 bases: TGTGCCAGCAGCAAAGCGCTCGACAGCGACTGTTTGAGCACCGGGGAGCTGTTTTTT.

This chain uses TRBV19 with TRBJ2-7; D unresolved. Germline assignment: CDR1 LNHDA and CDR2 SQIVND (reference sequence). This CDR3 has 13 residues. Between the trimmed V and J ends, which lost 3 bases and 0 bases, there was a span of 6 bases. For the CDR3, the DNA is TGTGCCAGTAGTATTGCCAGCTCCTACGAGCAGTACTTC. Amino acids: CASSIASSYEQYF.